This is a list of T cell receptor beta chains from one sample in a study of read filtering for tumor transcriptome and immune sequencing. TCRdb reanalysed the reads using MiXCR and keeps one entry per CDR3 protein. Counted here are about 90,000 distinct CDR3 sequences, 9% to 15% occurring once; the ten biggest clones make up approximately 15%. Sequencing input: a population of CD138-negative cells sorted from bone marrow. The receptors stem from a donor at least 40 years old with multiple myeloma. CDR3s include the opening cysteine and the closing phenylalanine or tryptophan. The D gene is left open where the match is weak. Clone size is shown for a subset of rows, as once, few, many or a class of expanded clone.

>TRBD2|TRBV5-1|TRBJ2-3|many
CASSKGGSAITDTQYF
TGCGCCAGCAGCAAGGGCGGGAGTGCTATCACAGATACGCAGTATTTT
>NA|TRBV6-2/TRBV6-3|TRBJ1-2|many
CASSPPAGYHGYTF
TGTGCCAGCAGTCCCCCGGCCGGCTATCATGGCTACACCTTC
>NA|TRBV29-1|TRBJ2-5|many
CSVVELGETQYF
TGCAGCGTTGTGGAGTTGGGGGAGACCCAGTACTTC
>NA|TRBV29-1|TRBJ1-5|NA
CSVQFSNQPQHF
TGCAGCGTACAATTTAGCAATCAGCCCCAGCATTTT
>TRBD1|TRBV7-9|TRBJ1-4|many
CASSYEGATNEKLFF
TGTGCCAGCAGCTACGAGGGGGCGACGAATGAAAAACTGTTTTTT
>TRBD2|TRBV20-1|TRBJ2-7|many
CSASSSGRMGYEQYF
TGCAGTGCTAGTTCCAGCGGGAGGATGGGCTACGAGCAGTACTTC
>NA|TRBV20-1|TRBJ2-5|many
CSASSGAKKTQYF
TGCAGTGCTTCTTCGGGGGCCAAAAAGACCCAGTACTTC
>TRBD1|TRBV7-9|TRBJ2-1|many
CASSGTGTGGNEQFF
TGTGCCAGCAGCGGGACCGGGACAGGGGGCAATGAGCAGTTCTTC
>NA|TRBV25-1|TRBJ2-2|many
CASSDGALHGELFF
TGTGCCAGCAGTGACGGTGCCCTGCACGGGGAGCTGTTTTTT
>NA|TRBV7-8|TRBJ1-1|many
CASSLLTGIGTEAFF
TGTGCCAGCAGCTTACTAACAGGGATCGGCACTGAAGCTTTCTTT
>TRBD2|TRBV20-1|TRBJ2-5|many
CSARDRGLASETQYF
TGCAGTGCTAGGGACCGGGGACTAGCGTCCGAGACCCAGTACTTC
>NA|TRBV3-1|TRBJ2-7|many
CASSGSSVTYEQYF
TGTGCCAGCAGCGGGAGCAGTGTCACCTACGAGCAGTACTTC
>TRBD1|TRBV27|TRBJ1-1|NA
CASSPTGRVSTEAFF
TGTGCCAGCAGTCCGACAGGGAGGGTGAGCACTGAAGCTTTCTTT
>TRBD1|TRBV28|TRBJ2-1|many
CATGGSYNEQFF
TGTGCAACAGGGGGAAGTTACAATGAGCAGTTCTTC
>NA|TRBV2|TRBJ2-5|many
CASMKGRRETQYF
TGTGCCAGCATGAAGGGGCGCCGGGAGACCCAGTACTTC
>NA|TRBV5-5|TRBJ2-1|many
CASTRSRTDNEQFF
TGTGCCAGCACAAGATCCCGGACAGACAATGAGCAGTTCTTC
>NA|TRBV29-1|TRBJ2-1|many
CSAVGGSSYNEQFF
TGCAGCGCCGTGGGGGGTAGCTCCTACAATGAGCAGTTCTTC
>TRBD1|TRBV2|TRBJ1-1|many
CASIQGSQGPSTEAFF
TGTGCCAGCATTCAAGGGTCACAGGGGCCCAGCACTGAAGCTTTCTTT
>NA|TRBV2|TRBJ1-5|few
CASSEYRATYQPQHF
TGTGCCAGCAGTGAATACAGGGCGACTTACCAGCCCCAGCATTTT
>NA|TRBV28|TRBJ2-1|many
CASRSGQRSNEQFF
TGTGCCAGCAGGTCGGGCCAGCGGTCCAATGAGCAGTTCTTC
>NA|TRBV29-1|TRBJ2-1|many
CSVGIEGQRVGEQFF
TGCAGCGTTGGGATAGAAGGACAGCGCGTGGGTGAGCAGTTCTTC
>TRBD1|TRBV7-2|TRBJ1-1|many
CASSPTGQVFKAFF
TGTGCCAGCAGCCCAACAGGACAGGTATTTAAAGCTTTCTTT
>TRBD1|TRBV5-1|TRBJ2-5|few
CASTGQGMFQEAQYF
TGCGCCAGCACAGGACAGGGGATGTTCCAAGAGGCCCAGTACTTC
>NA|TRBV30|TRBJ2-7|few
CAWSRGHYEQYF
TGTGCCTGGAGTAGGGGCCACTACGAGCAGTACTTC
>TRBD1|TRBV5-1|TRBJ1-1|few
CASRRDREAFF
TGCGCCAGCAGACGGGACAGGGAAGCTTTCTTT
>TRBD1|TRBV29-1|TRBJ2-1|many
CSAVTGGAGNEQFF
TGCAGCGCCGTTACAGGGGGCGCAGGTAATGAGCAGTTCTTC
>NA|TRBV25-1|TRBJ1-3|many
CASSPALGSGNTIYF
TGTGCCAGCAGCCCTGCCCTCGGGTCTGGAAACACCATATATTTT
>NA|TRBV12-3/TRBV12-4|TRBJ2-1|many
CASSRTLGGRGNEQFF
TGTGCCAGCAGCCGGACCCTAGGGGGGAGAGGGAATGAGCAGTTCTTC
>NA|TRBV5-1|TRBJ2-2|many
CASSKDTDTGELFF
TGCGCCAGCAGCAAGGACACCGACACCGGGGAGCTGTTTTTT
>NA|TRBV29-1|TRBJ1-1|many
CSATRGTEAFF
TGCAGCGCGACGAGGGGCACTGAAGCTTTCTTT
>TRBD2|TRBV27|TRBJ2-7|many
CASSPFVGGGTYEQYF
TGTGCCAGCAGTCCTTTCGTTGGGGGAGGGACCTACGAGCAGTACTTC
>NA|TRBV19|TRBJ1-1|many
CASSIWRDGNTEAFF
TGTGCCAGTAGTATATGGAGGGACGGGAACACTGAAGCTTTCTTT
>NA|TRBV18|TRBJ2-5|many
CASSPPGWSTETQYF
TGTGCCAGCTCACCACCAGGTTGGTCGACTGAGACCCAGTACTTC
>NA|TRBV5-1|TRBJ1-1|many
CASSDPRRGMNTEAFF
TGCGCCAGCAGCGACCCCCGTAGAGGAATGAACACTGAAGCTTTCTTT
>TRBD2|TRBV5-5|TRBJ2-3|many
CASSQAGEGVKYF
TGTGCCAGCAGCCAAGCGGGAGAGGGGGTTAAGTATTTT
>TRBD1|TRBV28|TRBJ1-2|many
CASSSPGTVNYGYTF
TGTGCCAGCAGTTCCCCCGGGACAGTAAACTATGGCTACACCTTC
>TRBD1|TRBV5-1|TRBJ2-1|NA
CASSLEGTGVYNEQFF
TGCGCCAGCAGCTTGGAGGGGACAGGGGTCTACAATGAGCAGTTCTTC
>TRBD2|TRBV19|TRBJ2-7|many
CASSTGTSGSYEQYF
TGTGCCAGCTCAACCGGGACTAGCGGGAGCTACGAGCAGTACTTC
>NA|TRBV19|TRBJ2-6|NA
CASSRRVAGANVLTF
TGTGCCAGTAGCAGGAGGGTGGCTGGGGCCAACGTCCTGACTTTC
>NA|TRBV7-2|TRBJ2-1|few
CASSLGREFVNEQFF
TGTGCCAGCAGCTTAGGCAGGGAGTTTGTTAATGAGCAGTTCTTC
>NA|TRBV5-1|TRBJ2-2|many
CASSSGGRGGRELFF
TGCGCCAGCAGCTCCGGCGGTAGGGGCGGCAGGGAGCTGTTTTTT
>NA|TRBV11-2|TRBJ2-7|few
CASSLALVFDEQYF
TGTGCCAGCAGCTTAGCTCTCGTTTTCGACGAGCAGTACTTC
>NA|TRBV20-1|TRBJ2-5|many
CSARSGGLETQYF
TGCAGTGCTAGGTCCGGGGGGCTAGAGACCCAGTACTTC
>TRBD2|TRBV4-1|TRBJ2-6|many
CASSGLARGANVLTF
TGCGCCAGCAGCGGACTAGCGCGTGGGGCCAACGTCCTGACTTTC
>TRBD1|TRBV7-6|TRBJ2-1|many
CASSPGQKSNEQFF
TGTGCCAGCAGCCCGGGACAGAAGAGCAATGAGCAGTTCTTC
>TRBD2|TRBV15|TRBJ2-1|many
CATSAGTSDYNEQFF
TGTGCCACCAGTGCCGGGACTAGCGACTACAATGAGCAGTTCTTC
>TRBD1|TRBV5-1|TRBJ1-1|many
CASSYRGDTEAFF
TGCGCCAGCAGCTACAGGGGGGACACTGAAGCTTTCTTT